These 22 T cell receptor beta chains were sequenced from one sample in a study of vaccination effects on CD4 cells after COVID-19. These receptors are not linked to any known antigen. The table came from immunoSEQ multiplex PCR; TCRdb's copy has only in-frame clones and leaves some out. The data show 25,000 to 35,000 clones, approximately 68% seen once. Sequencing followed a ViraFEST assay step that expanded antigen-specific CD4+ T cells with viral peptide pools. Subsequent to a culture period of more than 9 days, CD4+ T cells were isolated. It was two doses of either the BNT162b2 or mRNA-1273 vaccine that participants received. The sequencing here drew on CD4+ T cells from PBMCs cultured with SARS-CoV-2 spike peptides, taken after COVID-19 vaccination. Receptors originate from a human donor who received a COVID-19 vaccine.

The chain uses TRBV18 and TRBJ2-5; D ambiguous. Germline loops: CDR1 KGHSH, CDR2 LQKENI. V lost 3 bases and J lost 2, with 10 bases in between. There are 14 residues in the CDR3. DNA of the CDR3: TGTGCCAGCTCACCCGGGCTTAGTCAAGAGACCCAGTACTTC. Translated: CASSPGLSQETQYF. Filled out from reference TRBV18 and TRBJ2-5, the complete variable domain reads NAGVMQNPRHLVRRRGQEARLRCSPMKGHSHVYWYRQLPEEGLKFMVYLQKENIIDESGMPKERFSAEFPKEGPSILRIQQVVRGDSAAYFCASSPGLSQETQYFGPGTRLLVL.

The rearrangement links TRBV7-6 to TRBJ2-2; maybe TRBD1 (6 bases). Trimming took 0 bases from V and 6 from J, leaving 14 bases between them. Per the germline V gene, CDR1 is SGHVS and CDR2 is FNYEAQ. The CDR3 loop spans 16 amino acids. The CDR3 DNA is TGTGCCAGCAGCTTAGCCCAGGGGCTTAGGGCCGGGGAGCTGTTTTTT. Amino acids: CASSLAQGLRAGELFF.

The chain joins TRBV11-2 to TRBJ1-2; D is undetermined. The germline V and J ends were trimmed by 1 base and 8 bases, with 14 bases remaining between them. This CDR3 has 14 residues. Looked up from germline, CDR1 is SGHAT and CDR2 is FQNNGV. CDR3 bases: TGTGCCAGCAGCTTAGGTGGGGAGGTGAGCGGCTACACCTTC. As protein: CASSLGGEVSGYTF.

This clone was seen more than once but under ten times. V and J are TRBV5-1 and TRBJ2-2; D may be TRBD2 (6 bases). This CDR3 is built from 16 residues. The V end was cut by 0 bases, the J end by 3 bases, with 12 bases between. Germline CDR1 is SGHRS and CDR2 is YFSETQ. CDR3 loop: CASSLDGGKHTGELFF. CDR3 DNA: TGCGCCAGCAGCTTGGATGGGGGGAAGCACACCGGGGAGCTGTTTTTT.

This chain joins TRBV18 and TRBJ1-6; 7 bases map to TRBD1. This CDR3 contains 15 residues. V gave up 3 bases and J gave up 7 bases; unmatched junction bases: 6. Germline V CDR1 and CDR2: KGHSH, LQKENI. This CDR3 is CASSPGSGGNSPLHF. The CDR3 DNA reads as TGTGCCAGCTCACCTGGTTCAGGGGGGAATTCACCCCTCCACTTT.

This clone was observed a few times. The chain combines TRBV7-9 with TRBJ1-1; D not certain. V was trimmed by 5 bases and J by 2 bases, leaving 6 bases between them. CDR3 length: 12 amino acids. The V gene's germline CDR1 is SEHNR and CDR2 FQNEAQ (reference sequence). In nucleotides, the CDR3 is TGTGCCAGCAGCCGGGCTAACACTGAAGCTTTCTTT. Translation: CASSRANTEAFF.

The chain carries TRBV11-3 and TRBJ2-1; 11 positions agree with TRBD1. Germline V CDR1 and CDR2: SGHNT, YENEEA. There are 16 residues in the CDR3. After removal of 1 base from V and 4 bases from J, the junction contained 3 bases not matched to a gene. Here the CDR3 DNA reads TGTGCCAGCAGCTTAGCCGGGACAGGGGGTTACAATGAGCAGTTCTTC. Protein product: CASSLAGTGGYNEQFF. Variable domain in full (rest from reference TRBV11-3 and TRBJ2-1): EAGVVQSPRYKIIEKKQPVAFWCNPISGHNTLYWYLQNLGQGPELLIRYENEEAVDDSQLPKDRFSAERLKGVDSTLKIQPAELGDSAVYLCASSLAGTGGYNEQFFGPGTRLTVL.

CDR3 coding DNA: TGTGCCAGCAGGCAGGGACAGGGGGATTCACCCCTCCACTTT. This codes for CASRQGQGDSPLHF. The chain recombines TRBV6-5 with TRBJ1-6; 11 nucleotides line up with TRBD1. The CDR3 runs to 14 residues. With V trimmed by 6 bases and J by 8 bases, 3 bases remained unmatched. Germline assignment: CDR1 MNHEY and CDR2 SVGAGI.

This sequence joins TRBV5-1 and TRBJ1-3; tentatively, D is TRBD1 (5 bases). V shed 3 bases and J shed 0 bases, with 10 bases lying between them. The CDR3 sequence is 15 residues long. The germline V gene encodes CDR1 SGHRS and CDR2 YFSETQ. The CDR3 DNA follows: TGCGCCAGCAGCTCCGGGGGAGTCTCTGGAAACACCATATATTTT. It codes for CASSSGGVSGNTIYF.

The V call is TRBV3-1 (or the pseudogene TRBV3-2), the J call TRBJ2-7, with TRBD2 identical over 14 bases. Trimming removed 6 bases from V and 7 bases from J; junction bases left unmatched: 11. This CDR3 has 16 residues. Germline CDR1 LGHDT, CDR2 YNNKEL (reference sequence). The CDR3: CASSEGLAGAPGEQYF. For the CDR3, the DNA is TGTGCCAGCAGTGAGGGACTAGCGGGGGCCCCTGGGGAGCAGTACTTC.

The chain employs TRBV6-5 and TRBJ2-2, with 7 bases that match TRBD1. CDR3 size: 15 residues. V gave up 7 bases and J gave up 3 bases; unmatched junction bases: 8. CDR1 is MNHEY and CDR2 is SVGAGI in the germline V gene. DNA of the CDR3: TGTGCCAGCACGCCGGGACAGCACTACACCGGGGAGCTGTTTTTT. Residues: CASTPGQHYTGELFF.

J is TRBJ2-5 and V is TRBV20-1, with D perhaps given as TRBD1 or TRBD2 (5 bases each). Germline CDR1 reads DFQATT; CDR2 reads SNEGSKA (reference sequence). Trimming removed 3 bases at V and 0 bases at J, with 14 bases between. This CDR3 spans 15 amino acids. The chain's CDR3 is CSASPSGGYQETQYF. DNA for the CDR3: TGCAGTGCTAGTCCTTCTGGGGGTTACCAAGAGACCCAGTACTTC.

The gene calls are TRBV4-1 and TRBJ1-4, with 7 positions matching TRBD1. V lost 4 bases and J lost 3; bases outside the gene matches: 5. Germline CDR1 reads MGHRA; CDR2 reads YSYEKL. There are 15 residues in the CDR3. The DNA of the CDR3 is TGCGCCAGCAGCCCAGGGACAGTCTCTAATGAAAAACTGTTTTTT. Protein product: CASSPGTVSNEKLFF.

J is TRBJ2-5 and V is TRBV5-1; tentative D call: TRBD1 (6 bases). Germline-derived CDR1 and CDR2 are SGHRS and YFSETQ. V lost 7 bases and J lost 2, with 15 bases in between. This CDR3 contains 14 residues. The CDR3 spells CASRYRDLQETQYF. The CDR3 DNA is TGCGCCAGCCGGTACAGGGACCTACAAGAGACCCAGTACTTC.

This clone was seen just once. The DNA for the CDR3 is TGTGCCTGGAGTGTACAGTATGATCAGCCCCAGCATTTT. Its protein product is CAWSVQYDQPQHF. V gene TRBV30 combines with J gene TRBJ1-5; D is ambiguous. V was cut by 0 bases and J by 5 bases, with 8 bases left in between. Germline V gene data show CDR1 as GTSNPN and CDR2 as SVGIG (reference sequence). The CDR3 extends over 13 amino acids.

This chain joins TRBV2 and TRBJ2-2, with a weak D call TRBD2 (5 bases). Germline loops: CDR1 SNHLY, CDR2 FYNNEI. Trimming stripped 2 bases from V and 8 bases from J, with 6 bases between. The CDR3 is made up of 12 amino acids. The DNA of the CDR3 is TGTGCCAGCAGTGAAACTAGGGGGGAGCTGTTTTTT. Amino acids: CASSETRGELFF.

The gene calls are TRBV11-2 and TRBJ2-7, with TRBD1 matching 7 bases. Germline assignment: CDR1 SGHAT and CDR2 FQNNGV. V shed 6 bases and J 1 base; nucleotides not matched to a gene: 9. This CDR3 comprises 15 residues. The CDR3 DNA reads as TGTGCCAGCAGGGAAGGGTACAGGGGTTCCTACGAGCAGTACTTC. It codes for CASREGYRGSYEQYF.

This clone was detected a few times. This sequence joins TRBV4-1 and TRBJ2-1, with D uncertain. Germline CDR1 and CDR2: MGHRA and YSYEKL. This CDR3 contains 16 residues. Trimming removed 0 bases at V and 2 bases at J, with 11 bases between. CDR3 coding DNA: TGCGCCAGCAGCCAAGATTTGGGCGAGACCTACAATGAGCAGTTCTTC. Translating it yields CASSQDLGETYNEQFF.

V gene TRBV5-1 combines with J gene TRBJ2-7; 10 positions agree with TRBD2. J was trimmed by 12 bases and V by 4 bases; bases with no gene match: 19. Germline V gene sequence: CDR1 SGHRS, CDR2 YFSETQ. The CDR3 length is 16 residues. The DNA for the CDR3 is TGCGCCAGCAGCAAGTCCGGGACTAGCGCTCCCCTGAGGGTGTACTTC. Translated, it gives CASSKSGTSAPLRVYF.

The rearrangement joins TRBV18 to TRBJ1-2; D possibly corresponds to TRBD1 (5 bases). Germline V gene sequence: CDR1 KGHSH, CDR2 LQKENI. CDR3 length: 15 amino acids. V was trimmed by 1 base and J by 3 bases, leaving 12 bases between them. This CDR3 is CASSPRREGDYGYTF. As DNA, the CDR3 is TGTGCCAGCTCACCACGCAGGGAAGGGGACTATGGCTACACCTTC.

This clone was found a few times. The rearrangement uses TRBV5-1 and TRBJ1-5; D unresolved. Germline V lookup: CDR1 SGHRS, CDR2 YFSETQ. This CDR3 spans 13 amino acids. V was clipped by 5 bases and J by 8 bases, with 14 bases between them. CDR3 in DNA: TGCGCCAGCAGGGAAGGTCCCATGAAGCCCCAGCATTTT. Translation gives CASREGPMKPQHF. Drawing the rest from reference TRBV5-1 and TRBJ1-5, the complete variable domain is KAGVTQTPRYLIKTRGQQVTLSCSPISGHRSVSWYQQTPGQGLQFLFEYFSETQRNKGNFPGRFSGRQFSNSRSEMNVSTLELGDSALYLCASREGPMKPQHFGDGTRLSIL.

The CDR3: CASSLAGTQQETQYF. DNA for the CDR3: TGCGCCAGCAGCTTGGCCGGGACACAACAAGAGACCCAGTACTTC. The chain joins TRBV5-1 to TRBJ2-5, with D perhaps TRBD1 (6 bases). Trimming pared 0 bases from V and 2 bases from J, leaving 11 bases between. Per germline, CDR1 SGHRS and CDR2 YFSETQ. CDR3 length: 15 amino acids.